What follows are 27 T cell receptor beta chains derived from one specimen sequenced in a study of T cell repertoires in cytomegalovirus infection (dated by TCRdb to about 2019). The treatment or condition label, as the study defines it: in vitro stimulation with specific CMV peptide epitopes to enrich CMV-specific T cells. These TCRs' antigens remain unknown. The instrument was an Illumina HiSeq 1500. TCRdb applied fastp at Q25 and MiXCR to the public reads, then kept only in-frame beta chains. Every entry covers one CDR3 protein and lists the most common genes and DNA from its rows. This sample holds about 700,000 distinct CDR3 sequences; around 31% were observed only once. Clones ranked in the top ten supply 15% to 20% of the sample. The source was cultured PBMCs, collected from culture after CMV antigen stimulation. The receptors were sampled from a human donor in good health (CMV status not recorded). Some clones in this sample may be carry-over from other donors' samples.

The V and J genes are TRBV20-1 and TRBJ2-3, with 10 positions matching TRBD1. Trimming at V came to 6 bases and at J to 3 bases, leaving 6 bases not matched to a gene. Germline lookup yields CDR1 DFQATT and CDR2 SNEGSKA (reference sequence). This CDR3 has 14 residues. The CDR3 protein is CSAAGTGVTDTQYF. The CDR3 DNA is TGCAGTGCCGCCGGGACAGGGGTTACAGATACGCAGTATTTT.

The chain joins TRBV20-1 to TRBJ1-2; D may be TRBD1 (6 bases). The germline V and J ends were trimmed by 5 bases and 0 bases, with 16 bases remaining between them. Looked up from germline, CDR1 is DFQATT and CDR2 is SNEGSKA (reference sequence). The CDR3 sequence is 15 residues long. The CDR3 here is CSARGGTGTNYGYTF. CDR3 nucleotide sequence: TGCAGTGCTCGAGGGGGGACTGGGACTAACTATGGCTACACCTTC.

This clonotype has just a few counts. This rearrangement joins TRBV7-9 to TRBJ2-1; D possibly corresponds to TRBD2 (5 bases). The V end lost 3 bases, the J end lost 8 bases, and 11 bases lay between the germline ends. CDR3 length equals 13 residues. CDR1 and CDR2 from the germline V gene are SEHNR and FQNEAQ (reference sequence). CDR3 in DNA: TGTGCCAGCAGCTTTTTGGGGAGTGATGAGCAGTTCTTC. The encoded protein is CASSFLGSDEQFF.

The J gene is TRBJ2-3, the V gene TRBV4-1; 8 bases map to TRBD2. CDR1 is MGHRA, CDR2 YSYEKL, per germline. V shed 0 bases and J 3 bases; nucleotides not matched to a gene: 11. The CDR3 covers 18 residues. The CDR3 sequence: CASSQEGWGGGNTDTQYF. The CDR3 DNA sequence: TGCGCCAGCAGCCAAGAAGGTTGGGGCGGGGGGAATACAGATACGCAGTATTTT.

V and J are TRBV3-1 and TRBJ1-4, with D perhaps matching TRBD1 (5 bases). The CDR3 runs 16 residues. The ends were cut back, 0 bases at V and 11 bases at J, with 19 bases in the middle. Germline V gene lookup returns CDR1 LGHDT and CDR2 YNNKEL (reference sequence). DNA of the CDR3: TGTGCCAGCAGCCAAGATCTTGGGGACCGCTCTGCGAAACTGTTTTTT. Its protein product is CASSQDLGDRSAKLFF. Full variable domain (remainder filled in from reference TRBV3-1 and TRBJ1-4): DTAVSQTPKYLVTQMGNDKSIKCEQNLGHDTMYWYKQDSKKFLKIMFSYNNKELIINETVPNRFSPKSPDKAHLNLHINSLELGDSAVYFCASSQDLGDRSAKLFFGSGTQLSVL.

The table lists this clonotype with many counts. The CDR3 DNA reads TGTGCCAGCAGCATAAGTTATGAGCAGTTCTTC. It is translated as CASSISYEQFF. V usage is TRBV7-2 and J usage is TRBJ2-1; D is ambiguous. V lost 5 bases, J lost 8 bases, and 7 bases lay in between. Germline V CDR1 and CDR2: SGHTA, FQGNSA. This CDR3 spans 11 amino acids.

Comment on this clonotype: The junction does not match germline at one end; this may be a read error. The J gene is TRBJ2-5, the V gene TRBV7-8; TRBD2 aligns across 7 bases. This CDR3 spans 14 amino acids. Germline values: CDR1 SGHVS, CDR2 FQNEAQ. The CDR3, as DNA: TGTGCCAGCAGCTTTTATGCAGGGCGGGAGAACCAGTACTTC. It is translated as CASSFYAGRENQYF.

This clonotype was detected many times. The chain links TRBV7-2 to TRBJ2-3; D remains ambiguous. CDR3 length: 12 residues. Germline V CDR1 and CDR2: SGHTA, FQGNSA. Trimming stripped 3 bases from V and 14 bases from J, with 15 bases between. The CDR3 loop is CASSFRAADRYF. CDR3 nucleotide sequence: TGTGCCAGCAGCTTTCGTGCGGCAGATCGGTATTTT.

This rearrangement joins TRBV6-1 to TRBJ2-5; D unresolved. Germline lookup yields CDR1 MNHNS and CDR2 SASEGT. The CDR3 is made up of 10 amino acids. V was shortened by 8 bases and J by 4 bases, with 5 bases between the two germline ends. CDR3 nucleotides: TGTGCCAGCCAGAGAGAGACCCAGTACTTC. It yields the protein CASQRETQYF.

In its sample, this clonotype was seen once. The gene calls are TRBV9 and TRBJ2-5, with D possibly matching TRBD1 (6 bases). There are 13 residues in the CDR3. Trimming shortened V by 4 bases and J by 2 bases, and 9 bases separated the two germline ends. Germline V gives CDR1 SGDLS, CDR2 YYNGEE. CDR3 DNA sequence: TGTGCCAGCAGCAAGACAGGTCAAGAGACCCAGTACTTC. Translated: CASSKTGQETQYF.

The CDR3 DNA reads TGTGCCAGCACCCAGGCCCTGGGAGGAGGAGAGACCCAGTACTTC. As protein: CASTQALGGGETQYF. V is TRBV27 and J is TRBJ2-5, with D tentatively TRBD2 (6 bases). Germline V gene sequence: CDR1 MNHEY, CDR2 SMNVEV (reference sequence). This CDR3 region has 15 residues. The germline V and J ends were trimmed by 7 bases and 4 bases, with 19 bases remaining between them.

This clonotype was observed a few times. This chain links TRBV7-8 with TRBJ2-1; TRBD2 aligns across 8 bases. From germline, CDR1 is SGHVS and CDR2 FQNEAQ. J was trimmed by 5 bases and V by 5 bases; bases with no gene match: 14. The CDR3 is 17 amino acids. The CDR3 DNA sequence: TGTGCCAGCAGCCAACCGAAACTGGGACTAGTAAACAATGAGCAGTTCTTC. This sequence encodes CASSQPKLGLVNNEQFF.

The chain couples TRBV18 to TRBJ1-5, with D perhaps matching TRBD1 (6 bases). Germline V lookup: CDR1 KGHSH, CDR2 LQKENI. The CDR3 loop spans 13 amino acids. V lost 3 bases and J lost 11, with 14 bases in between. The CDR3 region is CASSPNLDSAQHF. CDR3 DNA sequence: TGTGCCAGCTCACCGAACCTGGACAGCGCCCAGCATTTT.

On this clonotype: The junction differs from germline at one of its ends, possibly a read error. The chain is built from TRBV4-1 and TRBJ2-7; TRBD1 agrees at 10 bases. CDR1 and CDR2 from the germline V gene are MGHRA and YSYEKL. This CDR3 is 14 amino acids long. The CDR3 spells CASSRQGAAGEQYF. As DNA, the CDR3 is TGTGCCAGCAGCAGACAGGGGGCGGCGGGCGAGCAGTACTTC.

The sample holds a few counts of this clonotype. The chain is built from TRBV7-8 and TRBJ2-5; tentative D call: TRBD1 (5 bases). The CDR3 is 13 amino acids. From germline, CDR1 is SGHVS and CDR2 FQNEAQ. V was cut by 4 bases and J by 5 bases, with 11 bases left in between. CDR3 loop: CASSSRVMETQYF. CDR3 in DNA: TGTGCCAGCAGCTCCAGGGTTATGGAGACCCAGTACTTC.

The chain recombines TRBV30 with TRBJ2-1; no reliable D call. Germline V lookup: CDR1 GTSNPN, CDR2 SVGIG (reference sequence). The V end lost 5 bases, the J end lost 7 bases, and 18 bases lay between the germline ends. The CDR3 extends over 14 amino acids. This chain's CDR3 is CAWARSSRGNEQFF. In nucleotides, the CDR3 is TGTGCCTGGGCTAGGAGCTCCCGTGGGAATGAGCAGTTCTTC.

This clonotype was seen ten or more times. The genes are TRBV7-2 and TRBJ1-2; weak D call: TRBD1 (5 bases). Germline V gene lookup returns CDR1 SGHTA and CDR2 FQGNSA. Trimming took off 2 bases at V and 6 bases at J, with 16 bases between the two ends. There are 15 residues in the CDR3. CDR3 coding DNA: TGTGCCAGCAGCTTAAACGCCGGGACTATTAATGGCTACACCTTC. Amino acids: CASSLNAGTINGYTF.

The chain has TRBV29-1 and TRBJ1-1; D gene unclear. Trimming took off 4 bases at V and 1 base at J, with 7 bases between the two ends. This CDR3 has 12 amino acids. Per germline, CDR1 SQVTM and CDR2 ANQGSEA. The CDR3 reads CSVAPSNTEAFF. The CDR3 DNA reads TGCAGCGTTGCCCCATCGAACACTGAAGCTTTCTTT.

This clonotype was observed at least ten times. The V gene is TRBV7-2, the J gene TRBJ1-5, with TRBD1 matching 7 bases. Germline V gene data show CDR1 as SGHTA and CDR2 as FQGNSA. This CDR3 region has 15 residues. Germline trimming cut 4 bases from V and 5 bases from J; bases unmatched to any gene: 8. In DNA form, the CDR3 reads TGTGCCAGCAGCTCGTTCGGGACAGTAGATCAGCCCCAGCATTTT. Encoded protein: CASSSFGTVDQPQHF.

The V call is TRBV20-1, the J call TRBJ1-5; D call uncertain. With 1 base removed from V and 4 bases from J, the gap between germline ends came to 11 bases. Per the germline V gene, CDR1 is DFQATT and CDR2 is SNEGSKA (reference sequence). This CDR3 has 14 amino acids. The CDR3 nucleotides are TGCAGTGCTAGAGGCGGGTCCGGTAATCAGCCCCAGCATTTT. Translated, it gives CSARGGSGNQPQHF.

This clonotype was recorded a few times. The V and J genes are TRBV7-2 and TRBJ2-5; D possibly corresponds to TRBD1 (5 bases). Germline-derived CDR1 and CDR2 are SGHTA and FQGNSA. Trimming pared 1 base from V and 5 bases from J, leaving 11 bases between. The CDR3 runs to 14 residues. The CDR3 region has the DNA TGTGCCAGCAGCTTAGGGTCAGGGATGGAGACCCAGTACTTC. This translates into CASSLGSGMETQYF.

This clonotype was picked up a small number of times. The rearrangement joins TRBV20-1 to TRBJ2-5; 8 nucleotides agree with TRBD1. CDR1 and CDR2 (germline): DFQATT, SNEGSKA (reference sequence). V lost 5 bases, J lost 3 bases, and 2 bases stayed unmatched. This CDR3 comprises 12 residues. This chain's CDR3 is CSAHRGEETQYF. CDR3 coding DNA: TGCAGTGCTCACAGGGGGGAAGAGACCCAGTACTTC.

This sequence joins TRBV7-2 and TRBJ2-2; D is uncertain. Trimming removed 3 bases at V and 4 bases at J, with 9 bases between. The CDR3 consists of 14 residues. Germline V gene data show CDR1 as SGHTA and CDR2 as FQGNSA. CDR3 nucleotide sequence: TGTGCCAGCAGCTTTAAAAGGCTCACCGGGGAGCTGTTTTTT. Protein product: CASSFKRLTGELFF.

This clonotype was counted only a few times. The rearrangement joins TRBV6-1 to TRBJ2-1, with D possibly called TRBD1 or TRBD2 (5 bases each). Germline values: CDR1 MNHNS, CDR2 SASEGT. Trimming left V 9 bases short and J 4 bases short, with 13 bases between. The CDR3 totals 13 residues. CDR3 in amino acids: CASVRGPYNEQFF. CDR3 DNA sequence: TGTGCCAGTGTTCGGGGACCGTACAATGAGCAGTTCTTC.

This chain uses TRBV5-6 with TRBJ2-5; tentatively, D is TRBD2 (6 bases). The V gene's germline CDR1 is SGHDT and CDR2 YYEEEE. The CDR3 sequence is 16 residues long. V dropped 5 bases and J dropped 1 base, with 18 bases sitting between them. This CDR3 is CASRSTSYHVQETQYF. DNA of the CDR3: TGTGCCAGCAGATCCACTAGCTATCATGTCCAAGAGACCCAGTACTTC.

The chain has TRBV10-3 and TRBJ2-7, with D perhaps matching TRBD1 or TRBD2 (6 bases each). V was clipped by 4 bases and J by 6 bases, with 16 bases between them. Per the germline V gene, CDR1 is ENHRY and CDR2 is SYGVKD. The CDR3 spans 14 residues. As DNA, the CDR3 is TGTGCCATCAGTGTCGTCCCCGGGGGCGGCGAGCAGTACTTC. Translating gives CAISVVPGGGEQYF.

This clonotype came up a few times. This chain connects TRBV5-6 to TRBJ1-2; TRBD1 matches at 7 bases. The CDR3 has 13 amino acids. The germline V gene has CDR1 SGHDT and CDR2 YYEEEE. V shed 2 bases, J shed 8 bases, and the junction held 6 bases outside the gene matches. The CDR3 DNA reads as TGTGCCAGCAGCTTCGACAGGGTCGTAGGCTACACCTTC. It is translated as CASSFDRVVGYTF.